This is a list of T cell receptor beta chains from one sample in a study of shared clonotypes between healthy human individuals. Here immunoSEQ multiplex PCR was the method, and the copy in TCRdb shows in-frame clones only, minus some. The sample lists about 2.4 million clones; around 90% were seen once. The sample comprised naive CD4+ T cells sorted from blood. These receptor sequences come from a man between 18 and 35 years old in good health. The CDR3 runs from the conserved cysteine through the conserved F or W. D genes are given only for firm matches. Part of the rows lack a size; the others show once, few, many or a class for expanded clones.

v_call	d_call	cdr3_length	clone_size	j_call	cdr3_aa	cdr3_nt
TRBV18	-	14	-	TRBJ2-2	CASSPDRNTGELFF	TGTGCCAGCTCACCAGACAGGAACACCGGGGAGCTGTTTTTT
TRBV7-2	TRBD2	14	-	TRBJ2-7	CASSLASGRYEQYF	TGTGCCAGCAGCTTAGCTAGCGGGCGGTACGAGCAGTACTTC
TRBV10-3	-	17	-	TRBJ1-2	CAISESRFGTGNYGYTF	TGTGCCATCAGTGAGTCCCGCTTCGGAACCGGTAATTATGGCTACACCTTC
TRBV18	-	12	-	TRBJ1-2	CASSSGTYGYTF	TGTGCCAGCTCATCCGGGACATATGGCTACACCTTC
TRBV9	TRBD2	15	-	TRBJ2-2	CASSASGGSTGELFF	TGTGCCAGCAGCGCCAGCGGGGGCAGCACCGGGGAGCTGTTTTTT
TRBV2	TRBD2	15	-	TRBJ2-2	CASRGLAGGAGELFF	TGTGCCAGCAGGGGACTAGCGGGAGGGGCCGGGGAGCTGTTTTTT
TRBV5-8	-	14	-	TRBJ2-1	CASSLNRAGSEQFF	TGTGCCAGCAGCTTAAACAGGGCAGGGAGTGAGCAGTTCTTC
TRBV5-1	-	16	-	TRBJ2-7	CASSYHSVTGYYEQYF	TGCGCCAGCAGTTACCACAGCGTAACGGGGTACTACGAGCAGTACTTC
TRBV28	TRBD2	16	-	TRBJ2-1	CASSLISGGIYNEQFF	TGTGCCAGCAGTTTGATTAGCGGGGGGATCTACAATGAGCAGTTCTTC
TRBV18	TRBD1	18	-	TRBJ1-5	CASSPILRDRDRGQPQHF	TGTGCCAGCTCACCGATCCTTCGGGACAGGGATAGAGGTCAGCCCCAGCATTTT
TRBV6-1	TRBD1	13	-	TRBJ1-1	CASSLTGPTEAFF	TGTGCCAGCAGCCTGACAGGGCCAACTGAAGCTTTCTTT
TRBV6-6	-	10	-	TRBJ2-2	CASQGGELFF	TGTGCCAGCCAAGGCGGGGAGCTGTTTTTT
TRBV5-1	-	15	-	TRBJ1-1	CASSLPLGQNTEAFF	TGCGCCAGCAGCTTGCCATTAGGACAGAACACTGAAGCTTTCTTT
TRBV10-2	-	13	-	TRBJ1-1	CASRRDVNTEAFF	TGCGCCAGCAGAAGGGATGTGAACACTGAAGCTTTCTTT
TRBV6-1	TRBD1	15	-	TRBJ1-5	CASRGTGLSNQPQHF	TGTGCCAGCAGGGGGACAGGGTTGAGCAATCAGCCCCAGCATTTT
TRBV27	-	15	once	TRBJ2-7	CASSSAGTQLYEQYF	TGTGCCAGCAGTTCAGCGGGTACCCAACTCTACGAGCAGTACTTC
TRBV30	TRBD2	16	-	TRBJ2-1	CAWSILAGGSYNEQFF	TGTGCCTGGAGTATCCTAGCGGGAGGCTCCTACAATGAGCAGTTCTTC
TRBV19	-	15	-	TRBJ1-2	CASRIAGPSNYGYTF	TGTGCCAGTAGAATTGCGGGACCATCAAACTATGGCTACACCTTC
TRBV11-1	-	11	-	TRBJ2-1	CASSLEGEQFF	TGTGCCAGCAGCTTGGAGGGTGAGCAGTTCTTC
TRBV4-1	TRBD1	15	-	TRBJ1-1	CASSRLGQGATEAFF	TGCGCCAGCAGCCGCCTGGGACAGGGGGCCACTGAAGCTTTCTTT
TRBV7-9	TRBD1	14	-	TRBJ1-2	CASSFGQGSYGYTF	TGTGCCAGCAGCTTTGGACAGGGGTCCTATGGCTACACCTTC
TRBV30	TRBD1	15	-	TRBJ1-6	CAWSSRTGVNSPLHF	TGTGCCTGGAGCTCTCGGACAGGGGTTAATTCACCCCTCCACTTT
TRBV10-3	-	15	few	TRBJ1-5	CAIRATGDSNQPQHF	TGTGCCATCAGGGCGACAGGAGATAGCAATCAGCCCCAGCATTTT
TRBV18	-	16	-	TRBJ2-2	CASSPPQTGNTGELFF	TGTGCCAGCTCACCACCTCAGACAGGGAACACCGGGGAGCTGTTTTTT
TRBV11-1	-	16	-	TRBJ1-1	CASSPLGAGGRTEAFF	TGTGCCAGCAGCCCACTCGGGGCGGGCGGGCGGACTGAAGCTTTCTTT
TRBV6-1	-	14	-	TRBJ2-7	CASSEKGTTYEQYF	TGTGCCAGCAGTGAAAAGGGTACAACCTACGAGCAGTACTTC
TRBV6-1	TRBD1	16	-	TRBJ2-1	CASSVSGTGGLGEQFF	TGTGCCAGCAGTGTTTCCGGGACAGGGGGCTTAGGTGAGCAGTTCTTC
TRBV11-2	-	18	-	TRBJ1-3	CASSPKSKTANSGNTIYF	TGTGCCAGCAGCCCGAAATCAAAGACAGCGAACTCTGGAAACACCATATATTTT
TRBV21-1	-	18	-	TRBJ2-1	CASSNRSGRTERYNEQFF	TGTGCCAGCAGCAATAGGTCGGGTCGGACCGAACGTTACAATGAGCAGTTCTTC
TRBV30	-	12	-	TRBJ2-2	CAWSGITGELFF	TGTGCCTGGAGTGGAATAACCGGGGAGCTGTTTTTT
TRBV6-5	-	15	-	TRBJ1-1	CASSYSDRWDTEAFF	TGTGCCAGCAGTTACTCTGACCGGTGGGACACTGAAGCTTTCTTT
TRBV6-5	-	14	-	TRBJ1-5	CASTPSGQSQPQHF	TGTGCCAGCACCCCCTCGGGACAAAGTCAGCCCCAGCATTTT
TRBV29-1	TRBD1	16	once	TRBJ2-5	CSVAKRDRVFMETQYF	TGCAGCGTGGCGAAACGGGACAGGGTGTTCATGGAGACCCAGTACTTC
TRBV7-9	-	15	-	TRBJ2-5	CASSFWTASQETQYF	TGTGCCAGCAGCTTCTGGACAGCGTCGCAAGAGACCCAGTACTTC
TRBV7-2	TRBD2	15	once	TRBJ2-3	CASSSSGRGADTQYF	TGTGCCAGCAGCTCTAGCGGGAGGGGCGCAGATACGCAGTATTTT
TRBV6-5	-	13	-	TRBJ1-1	CASHRKMNTEAFF	TGTGCCAGCCATCGAAAGATGAACACTGAAGCTTTCTTT
TRBV6-5	-	14	-	TRBJ2-5	CASSWTLPGETQYF	TGTGCCAGCAGCTGGACCCTCCCAGGAGAGACCCAGTACTTC
TRBV5-4	-	16	-	TRBJ2-3	CASSLVGARATDTQYF	TGTGCCAGCAGCTTGGTAGGGGCCAGGGCGACAGATACGCAGTATTTT
TRBV19	TRBD1	17	-	TRBJ2-5	CASSTGRGQGRRETQYF	TGTGCCAGTAGTACCGGACGAGGACAGGGACGAAGGGAGACCCAGTACTTC
TRBV5-6	-	15	-	TRBJ2-7	CASSPYTGQGGEQYF	TGTGCCAGCAGCCCCTATACCGGGCAGGGTGGCGAGCAGTACTTC
TRBV6-6	TRBD1	16	-	TRBJ1-5	CASSRYRDSSTWPQHF	TGTGCCAGCAGTCGATATCGGGACAGCTCAACGTGGCCCCAGCATTTT
TRBV19	-	13	-	TRBJ1-2	CASNEGAFYGYTF	TGTGCCAGTAACGAAGGGGCATTCTATGGCTACACCTTC
TRBV5-4	TRBD2	16	-	TRBJ2-4	CASSPGGGVTKNIQYF	TGTGCCAGCAGCCCCGGGGGGGGCGTGACTAAAAACATTCAGTACTTC
TRBV28	-	16	-	TRBJ2-5	CASMRVPHGLQETQYF	TGTGCCAGCATGAGGGTCCCACACGGACTCCAAGAGACCCAGTACTTC
TRBV30	-	15	-	TRBJ2-2	CAWRVITSNTGELFF	TGTGCCTGGAGGGTCATTACATCGAACACCGGGGAGCTGTTTTTT
TRBV5-6	-	11	-	TRBJ2-5	CASSFSVQQYF	TGTGCCAGCAGCTTTAGCGTACAGCAGTACTTC
TRBV6-5	-	16	-	TRBJ1-2	CASSYSAGGGDYGYTF	TGTGCCAGCAGTTATTCGGCGGGGGGAGGAGACTATGGCTACACCTTC
TRBV30	-	14	-	TRBJ1-5	CAWSGLDGNQPQHF	TGTGCCTGGTCGGGTCTGGACGGCAATCAGCCCCAGCATTTT
TRBV6-1	-	12	-	TRBJ1-6	CAGGGRNSPLHF	TGTGCCGGCGGGGGCAGAAATTCACCCCTCCACTTT
TRBV5-1	-	14	-	TRBJ2-3	CASSSDGSTDTQYF	TGCGCCAGCAGCAGCGATGGTAGCACAGATACGCAGTATTTT
TRBV10-3	-	17	-	TRBJ2-3	CAISELVGQPGTDTQYF	TGTGCCATCAGTGAGTTAGTAGGGCAGCCTGGCACAGATACGCAGTATTTT
TRBV15	TRBD1	18	-	TRBJ2-3	CATSRGGQGLLTTDTQYF	TGTGCCACCAGCAGAGGAGGACAGGGCCTACTAACCACAGATACGCAGTATTTT
TRBV30	TRBD1	12	-	TRBJ2-4	CAWTLTGAIQYF	TGTGCCTGGACTCTGACAGGGGCCATTCAGTACTTC
TRBV5-1	-	14	-	TRBJ2-2	CASSQNTNTGELFF	TGCGCCAGCAGCCAAAACACGAACACCGGGGAGCTGTTTTTT
TRBV7-6	TRBD1	16	-	TRBJ2-5	CASTRRDRAYQETQYF	TGTGCCAGCACACGGCGAGACAGGGCCTACCAAGAGACCCAGTACTTC